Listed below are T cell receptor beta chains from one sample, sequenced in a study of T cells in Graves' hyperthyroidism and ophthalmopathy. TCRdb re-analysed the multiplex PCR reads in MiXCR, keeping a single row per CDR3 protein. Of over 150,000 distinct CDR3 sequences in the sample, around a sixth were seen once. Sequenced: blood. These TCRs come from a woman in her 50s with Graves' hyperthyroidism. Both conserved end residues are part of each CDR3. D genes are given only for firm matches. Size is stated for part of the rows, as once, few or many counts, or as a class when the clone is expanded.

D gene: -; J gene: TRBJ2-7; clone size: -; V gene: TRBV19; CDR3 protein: CASSIGPPGLTYNEQYF; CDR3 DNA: TGTGCCAGTAGTATAGGACCTCCGGGACTGACCTACAATGAGCAGTACTTC
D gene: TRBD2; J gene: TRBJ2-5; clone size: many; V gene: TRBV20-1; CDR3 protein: CSARGGTTQYF; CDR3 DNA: TGCAGTGCTAGGGGGGGGACGACCCAGTACTTC
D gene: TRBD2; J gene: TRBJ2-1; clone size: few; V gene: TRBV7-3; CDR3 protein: CASSSPGTSNEQFF; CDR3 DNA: TGTGCCAGCAGCTCCCCCGGGACTAGCAATGAGCAGTTCTTC
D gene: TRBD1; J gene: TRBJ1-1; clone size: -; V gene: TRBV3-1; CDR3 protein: CASSWWTGETEAFF; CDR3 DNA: TGTGCCAGCAGCTGGTGGACAGGGGAAACTGAAGCTTTCTTT
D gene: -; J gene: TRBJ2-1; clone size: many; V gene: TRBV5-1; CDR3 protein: CASSLVGQGNYNEQFF; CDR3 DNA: TGCGCCAGCAGCTTGGTAGGGCAGGGGAACTACAATGAGCAGTTCTTC
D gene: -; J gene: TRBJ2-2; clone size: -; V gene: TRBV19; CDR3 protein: CASIPPGLRNTGELFF; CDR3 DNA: TGTGCCAGTATTCCTCCGGGACTCAGGAACACCGGGGAGCTGTTTTTT
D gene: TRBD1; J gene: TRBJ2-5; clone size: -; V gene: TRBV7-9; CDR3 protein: CASSLRTGKRETQYF; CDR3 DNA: TGTGCCAGCAGCTTGAGGACAGGAAAGAGGGAGACCCAGTACTTC
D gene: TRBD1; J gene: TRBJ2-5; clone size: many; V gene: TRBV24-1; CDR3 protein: CATSDPTGVKETQYF; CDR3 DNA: TGTGCCACCAGTGACCCGACAGGGGTTAAGGAGACCCAGTACTTC
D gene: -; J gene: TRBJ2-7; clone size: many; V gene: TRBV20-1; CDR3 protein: CSASRGGEQYF; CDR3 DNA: TGCAGTGCTAGTAGAGGAGGCGAGCAGTACTTC
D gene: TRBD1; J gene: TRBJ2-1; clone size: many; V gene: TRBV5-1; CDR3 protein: CASSLGGGPYNEQFF; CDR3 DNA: TGCGCCAGCAGCTTGGGAGGGGGCCCCTACAATGAGCAGTTCTTC
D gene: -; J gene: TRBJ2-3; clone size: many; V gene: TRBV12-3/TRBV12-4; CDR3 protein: CASSPLGSTDTQYF; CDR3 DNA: TGTGCCAGCAGTCCCCTGGGAAGCACAGATACGCAGTATTTT
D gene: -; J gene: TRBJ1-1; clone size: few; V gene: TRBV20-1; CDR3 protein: CSANPTGGGTEAFF; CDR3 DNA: TGCAGTGCTAACCCCACCGGGGGTGGGACTGAAGCTTTCTTT
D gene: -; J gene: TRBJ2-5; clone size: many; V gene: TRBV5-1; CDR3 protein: CASSPWGGRESEETQYF; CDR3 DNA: TGCGCCAGCAGCCCCTGGGGGGGGCGGGAGTCCGAAGAGACCCAGTACTTC
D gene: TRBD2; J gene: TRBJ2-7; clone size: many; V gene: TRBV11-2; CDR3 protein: CASSFGPALAGASAYEQYF; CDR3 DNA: TGTGCCAGCAGCTTCGGGCCTGCACTAGCGGGAGCGTCGGCCTACGAGCAGTACTTC
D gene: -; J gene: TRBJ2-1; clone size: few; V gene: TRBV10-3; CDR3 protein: CAVSWGQDSYNEQFF; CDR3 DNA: TGTGCCGTATCGTGGGGCCAGGACTCCTACAATGAGCAGTTCTTC
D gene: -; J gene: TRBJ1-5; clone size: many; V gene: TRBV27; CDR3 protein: CASSQMGNQPQHF; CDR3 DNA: TGTGCCAGCAGTCAGATGGGCAATCAGCCCCAGCATTTT
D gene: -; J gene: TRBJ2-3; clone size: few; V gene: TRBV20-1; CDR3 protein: CSVEGTGTDTQYF; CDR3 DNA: TGCAGTGTTGAGGGAACGGGCACAGATACGCAGTATTTT
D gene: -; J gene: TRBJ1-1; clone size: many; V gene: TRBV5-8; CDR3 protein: CASSFRQTTMNTEAFF; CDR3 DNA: TGTGCCAGCAGCTTTAGACAGACGACCATGAACACTGAAGCTTTCTTT
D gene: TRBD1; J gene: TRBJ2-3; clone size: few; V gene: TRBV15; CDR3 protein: CATSRSGTGLSTDTQYF; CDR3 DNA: TGTGCCACCAGCAGATCCGGGACAGGGCTGAGCACAGATACGCAGTATTTT
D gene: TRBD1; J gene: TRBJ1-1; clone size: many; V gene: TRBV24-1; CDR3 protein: CATRPKTGVGTEAFF; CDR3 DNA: TGTGCCACCAGACCGAAGACAGGGGTTGGCACTGAAGCTTTCTTT
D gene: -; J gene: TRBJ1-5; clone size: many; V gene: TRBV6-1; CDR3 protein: CASSTRLGTRSNQPQHF; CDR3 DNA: TGTGCCAGCAGTACCCGGTTGGGGACCCGTAGCAATCAGCCCCAGCATTTT
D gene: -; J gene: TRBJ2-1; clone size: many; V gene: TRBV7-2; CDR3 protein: CASSPYGLSNEQFF; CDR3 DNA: TGTGCCAGCAGCCCCTATGGACTGTCCAATGAGCAGTTCTTC
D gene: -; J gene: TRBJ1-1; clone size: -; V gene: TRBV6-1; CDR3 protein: CASTDSLNTEAFF; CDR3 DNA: TGTGCCAGCACAGACAGCCTGAACACTGAAGCTTTCTTT
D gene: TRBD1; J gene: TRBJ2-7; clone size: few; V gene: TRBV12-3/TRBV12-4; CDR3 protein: CASSPARTGFHEQYF; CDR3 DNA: TGTGCCAGCAGCCCCGCTCGGACAGGGTTCCACGAGCAGTACTTC
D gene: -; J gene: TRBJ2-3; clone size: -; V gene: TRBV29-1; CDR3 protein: CSVAQSSSSTDTQYF; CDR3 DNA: TGCAGCGTAGCACAGAGTTCGTCTAGCACAGATACGCAGTATTTT
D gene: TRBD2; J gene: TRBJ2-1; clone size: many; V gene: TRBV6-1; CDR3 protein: CASRKRGGFGEQFF; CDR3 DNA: TGTGCCAGCAGAAAACGGGGAGGGTTTGGTGAGCAGTTCTTC
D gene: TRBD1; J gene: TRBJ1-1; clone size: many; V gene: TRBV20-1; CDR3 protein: CSARGQGDTEAFF; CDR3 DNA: TGCAGTGCTAGAGGACAGGGGGACACTGAAGCTTTCTTT
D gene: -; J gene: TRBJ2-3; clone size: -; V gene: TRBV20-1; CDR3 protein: CSARDSLDRDTQYF; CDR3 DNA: TGCAGTGCTAGAGATAGTCTCGACAGGGATACGCAGTATTTT
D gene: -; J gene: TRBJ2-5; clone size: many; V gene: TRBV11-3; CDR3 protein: CASSLEAQETQYF; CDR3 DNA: TGTGCCAGCAGCTTAGAGGCGCAAGAGACCCAGTACTTC
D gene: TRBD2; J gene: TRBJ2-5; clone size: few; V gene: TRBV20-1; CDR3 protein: CSAATSGGLQETQYF; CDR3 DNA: TGCAGTGCCGCGACTAGCGGGGGTCTCCAAGAGACCCAGTACTTC
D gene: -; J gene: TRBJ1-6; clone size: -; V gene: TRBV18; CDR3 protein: CASSPSGGQNSPLHF; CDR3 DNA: TGTGCCAGCTCACCATCGGGCGGGCAGAATTCACCCCTCCACTTT
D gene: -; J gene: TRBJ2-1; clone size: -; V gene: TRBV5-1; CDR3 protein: CASSLGLSSSYNEQFF; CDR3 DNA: TGCGCCAGCAGCTTGGGTCTATCGAGCTCCTACAATGAGCAGTTCTTC
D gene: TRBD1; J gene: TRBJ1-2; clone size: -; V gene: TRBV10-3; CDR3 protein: CAITSGTGAYGYTF; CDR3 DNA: TGTGCCATCACTAGTGGGACAGGGGCCTATGGCTACACCTTC
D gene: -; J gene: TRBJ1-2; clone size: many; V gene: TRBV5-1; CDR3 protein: CASSLDQDYGYTF; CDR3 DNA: TGCGCCAGCAGCTTGGATCAGGACTATGGCTACACCTTC
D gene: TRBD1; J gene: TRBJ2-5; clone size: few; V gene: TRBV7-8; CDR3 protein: CASSPTGGGETQYF; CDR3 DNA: TGTGCCAGCAGCCCGACAGGGGGCGGAGAGACCCAGTACTTC
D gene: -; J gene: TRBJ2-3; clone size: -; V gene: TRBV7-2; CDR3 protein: CASSQGSETDTQYF; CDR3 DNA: TGTGCCAGTAGCCAGGGGTCTGAGACAGATACGCAGTATTTT
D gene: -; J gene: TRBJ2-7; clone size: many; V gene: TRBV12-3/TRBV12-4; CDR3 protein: CASSPTRGSAYEQYF; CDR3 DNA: TGTGCCAGCAGTCCCACTAGAGGGAGCGCCTACGAGCAGTACTTC
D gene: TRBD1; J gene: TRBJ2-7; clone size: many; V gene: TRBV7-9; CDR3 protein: CASSSRDRVSYEQYF; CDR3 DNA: TGTGCCAGCAGCTCCCGGGACAGGGTATCATACGAGCAGTACTTC
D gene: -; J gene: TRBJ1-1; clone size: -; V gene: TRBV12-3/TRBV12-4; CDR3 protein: CASSLFLNTEAFF; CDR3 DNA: TGTGCCAGCAGTTTATTTTTGAACACTGAAGCTTTCTTT
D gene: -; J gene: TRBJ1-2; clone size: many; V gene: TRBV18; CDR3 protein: CASSQAGTPSVGYTF; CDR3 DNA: TGTGCCAGCTCACAAGCCGGGACTCCCTCCGTTGGCTACACCTTC
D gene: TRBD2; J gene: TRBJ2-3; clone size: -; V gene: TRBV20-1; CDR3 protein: CSASNPSGRATDTQYF; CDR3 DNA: TGCAGTGCTTCAAACCCTAGCGGGAGAGCCACAGATACGCAGTATTTT
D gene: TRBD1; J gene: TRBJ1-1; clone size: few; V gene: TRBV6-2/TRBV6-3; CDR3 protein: CASSYSSAPDRAFSEAFF; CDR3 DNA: TGTGCCAGCAGTTACTCATCAGCCCCGGACAGGGCTTTCTCTGAAGCTTTCTTT
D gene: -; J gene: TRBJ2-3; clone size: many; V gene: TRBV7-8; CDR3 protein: CASSRNRVTSTDTQYF; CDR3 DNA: TGTGCCAGCAGCCGAAACAGGGTCACTAGCACAGATACGCAGTATTTT
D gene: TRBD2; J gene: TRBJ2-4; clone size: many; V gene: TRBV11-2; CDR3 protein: CASSLVGLAGKRDIQYF; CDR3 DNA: TGTGCCAGCAGCTTAGTTGGGCTAGCGGGAAAGAGGGACATTCAGTACTTC
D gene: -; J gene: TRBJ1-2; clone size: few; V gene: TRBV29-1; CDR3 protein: CSVGETLYGYTF; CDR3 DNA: TGCAGCGTTGGTGAGACCCTCTATGGCTACACCTTC
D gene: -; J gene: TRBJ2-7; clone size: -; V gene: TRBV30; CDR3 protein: CAWSGENGYEQYF; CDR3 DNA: TGTGCCTGGAGTGGGGAGAATGGATACGAGCAGTACTTC
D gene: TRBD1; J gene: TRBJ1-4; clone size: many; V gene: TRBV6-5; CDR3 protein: CASSYVGTGDEKLFF; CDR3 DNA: TGTGCCAGCAGTTACGTTGGGACAGGGGATGAAAAACTGTTTTTT
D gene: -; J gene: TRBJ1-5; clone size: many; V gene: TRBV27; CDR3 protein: CASIPAHRKQPQHF; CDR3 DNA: TGTGCCAGCATCCCTGCGCACAGGAAACAGCCCCAGCATTTT
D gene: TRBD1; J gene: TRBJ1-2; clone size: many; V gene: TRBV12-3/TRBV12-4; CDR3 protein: CAINYPRQGPYGYTF; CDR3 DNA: TGTGCCATCAACTACCCCAGACAGGGCCCCTATGGCTACACCTTC
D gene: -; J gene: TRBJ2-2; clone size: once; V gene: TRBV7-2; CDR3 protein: CASSLVFSRELFF; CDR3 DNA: TGTGCCAGCAGCTTAGTGTTTTCTAGGGAGCTGTTTTTT
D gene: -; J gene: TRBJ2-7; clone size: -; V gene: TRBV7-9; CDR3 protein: CASSLGRGSDEQYF; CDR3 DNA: TGTGCCAGCAGCTTAGGCAGGGGCAGCGACGAGCAGTACTTC
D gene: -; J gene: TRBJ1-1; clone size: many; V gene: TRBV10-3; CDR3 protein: CAISAGSAANTEAFF; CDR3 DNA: TGTGCCATCAGTGCAGGCTCAGCCGCGAACACTGAAGCTTTCTTT
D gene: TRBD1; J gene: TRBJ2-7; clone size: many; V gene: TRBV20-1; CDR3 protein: CSPGQGAYEQYF; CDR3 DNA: TGCAGTCCAGGACAGGGGGCCTACGAGCAGTACTTC
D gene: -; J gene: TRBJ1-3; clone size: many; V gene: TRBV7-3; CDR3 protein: CASSLGPLDSGNTIYF; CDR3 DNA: TGTGCCAGCAGCTTAGGCCCGTTGGACTCTGGAAACACCATATATTTT
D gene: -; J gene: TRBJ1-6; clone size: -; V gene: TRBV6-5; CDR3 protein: CASRSPNSPLHF; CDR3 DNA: TGTGCCAGCAGGTCCCCGAATTCACCCCTCCACTTT
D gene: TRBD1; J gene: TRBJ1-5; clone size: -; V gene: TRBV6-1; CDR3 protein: CASNRQGFDQPQHF; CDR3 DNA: TGTGCCAGCAATCGACAGGGGTTTGATCAGCCCCAGCATTTT
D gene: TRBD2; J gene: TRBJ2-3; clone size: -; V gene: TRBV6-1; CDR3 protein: CASSDRTSGTDTQYF; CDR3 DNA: TGTGCCAGCAGTGATCGGACTAGCGGCACAGATACGCAGTATTTT
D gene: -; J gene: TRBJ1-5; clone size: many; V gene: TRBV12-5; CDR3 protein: CASGLVAMGGLHQPQHF; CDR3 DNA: TGTGCTAGTGGTTTGGTAGCTATGGGGGGGCTCCATCAGCCCCAGCATTTT
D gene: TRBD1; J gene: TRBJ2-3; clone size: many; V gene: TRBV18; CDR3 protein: CASSPLGTGDTQYF; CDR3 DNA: TGTGCCAGCTCACCACTGGGGACAGGAGATACGCAGTATTTT
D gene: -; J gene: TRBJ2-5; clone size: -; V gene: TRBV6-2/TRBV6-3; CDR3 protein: CASSKSNRGQETQYF; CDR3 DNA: TGTGCCAGCAGCAAATCCAACCGGGGTCAAGAGACCCAGTACTTC